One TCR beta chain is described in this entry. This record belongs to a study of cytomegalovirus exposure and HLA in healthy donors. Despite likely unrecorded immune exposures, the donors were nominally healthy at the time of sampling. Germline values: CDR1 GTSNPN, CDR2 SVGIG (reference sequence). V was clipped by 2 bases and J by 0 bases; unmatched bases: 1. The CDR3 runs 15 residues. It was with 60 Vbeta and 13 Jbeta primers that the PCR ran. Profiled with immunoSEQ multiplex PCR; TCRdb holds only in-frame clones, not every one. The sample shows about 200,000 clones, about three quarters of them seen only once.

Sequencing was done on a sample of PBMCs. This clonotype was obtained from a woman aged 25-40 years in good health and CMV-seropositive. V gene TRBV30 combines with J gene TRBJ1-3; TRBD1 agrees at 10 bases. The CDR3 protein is CAWSRTGGSGNTIYF. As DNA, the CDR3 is TGTGCCTGGAGTAGGACAGGGGGCTCTGGAAACACCATATATTTT.